A single sample is the source of the 28 T cell receptor beta chains below, sequenced in a study of Ad26.COV2.S vaccination and SARS-CoV-2 variants (dated by TCRdb to the early 2020s). In light of the paper, this sample's treatment or condition label describes: 15 to 20 received Ad26.COV2.S at low or high dose, single or two shots; 5 received placebo; per-sample allocation not given. For vaccine and placebo recipients, repertoires were sequenced using samples collected on day 63 after the first injection. Library creation used the immunoSEQ multiplex PCR assay. What TCRdb holds here is the immuneACCESS table cut down to in-frame rearrangements. Part of the clones is not present; checked against another copy, under half of the missing clones reflect an unresolved V gene, and the others are unexplained. The table for this sample lists around 310,000 clones; approximately 87% of them were counted only once. The biggest ten clones account for 4.5% to 7% of the sample.

The sequenced sample was peripheral blood, obtained in a trial of Ad26.COV2.S vaccine versus placebo. The receptor set was obtained from a person aged 18 to 65 who received the Ad26.COV2.S COVID-19 vaccine or a placebo.

The gene calls are TRBV7-2 and TRBJ1-6, with a weak D call TRBD1 (6 bases). V was clipped by 1 base and J by 5 bases, with 18 bases between them. The CDR3 consists of 18 residues. Looked up from germline, CDR1 is SGHTA and CDR2 is FQGNSA. CDR3 coding DNA: TGTGCCAGCAGCTTAGGAGGAGAGACAGGATTCAATAATTCACCCCTCCACTTT. It translates to CASSLGGETGFNNSPLHF.

The J gene is TRBJ2-7, the V gene TRBV7-9, with no clear D. Germline V gene sequence: CDR1 SEHNR, CDR2 FQNEAQ (reference sequence). This CDR3 comprises 17 residues. The V end was cut by 4 bases, the J end by 7 bases, with 26 bases between. The CDR3 coding sequence is TGTGCCAGCAGCTCCCGTTCAGGCCGGGTCGGATGGGATGAGCAGTACGTC. This gives the protein CASSSRSGRVGWDEQYV.

This chain joins TRBV18 and TRBJ1-5; D call uncertain. The CDR3 spans 16 residues. V lost 6 bases and J 4 bases, leaving 19 bases between the germline ends. Germline V gives CDR1 KGHSH, CDR2 LQKENI. Here the CDR3 reads CASSPLSGSGNQPQHF. The CDR3 DNA is TGTGCCAGCTCTCCCCTGAGCGGTTCGGGAAATCAGCCCCAGCATTTT.

In this sample, this clone turned up once. The chain couples TRBV29-1 to TRBJ2-5; TRBD2 matches at 8 bases. Germline CDR1 reads SQVTM; CDR2 reads ANQGSEA. There are 14 residues in the CDR3. Trimming removed 8 bases from V and 5 bases from J; junction bases left unmatched: 13. CDR3 in DNA: TGCAGCTCGACTACGGGGGGGGTTCGGGAGACCCAGTACTTC. It encodes CSSTTGGVRETQYF.

The chain combines TRBV18 with TRBJ1-6, with D possibly matching TRBD1 (6 bases). Germline V gene sequence: CDR1 KGHSH, CDR2 LQKENI. Trimming stripped 1 base from V and 10 bases from J, with 17 bases between. The CDR3 runs to 16 residues. Written as DNA, the CDR3 is TGTGCCAGCTCACCACTACCCAGGGGAAGAAGGTCACCCCTCCACTTT. Protein: CASSPLPRGRRSPLHF.

CDR3 sequence (DNA): TGTGCCAGCATGTCCTCGTACCCGGGGACAGTGAACACTGAAGCTTTCTTT. It translates to CASMSSYPGTVNTEAFF. The V call is TRBV28, the J call TRBJ1-1; the match to TRBD1 covers 7 bases. The junction had 14 bases not matched to a gene; V was cut back by 7 bases and J by 0 bases. Germline CDR1 MDHEN, CDR2 SYDVKM. This CDR3 is 17 amino acids long. The full variable domain, with the rest looked up from reference TRBV28 and TRBJ1-1, is DVKVTQSSRYLVKRTGEKVFLECVQDMDHENMFWYRQDPGLGLRLIYFSYDVKMKEKGDIPEGYSVSREKKERFSLILESASTNQTSMYLCASMSSYPGTVNTEAFFGQGTRLTVV.

The chain has TRBV18 and TRBJ1-1; 7 bases align to TRBD1. CDR3 length: 16 amino acids. The germline CDR1 and CDR2 sequences are KGHSH and LQKENI. J gave up 0 bases and V 2 bases, and 6 bases lay outside the gene matches. CDR3 nucleotides: TGTGCCAGCTCACCAAGGGGGCTACCCTTGAACACTGAAGCTTTCTTT. The encoded protein is CASSPRGLPLNTEAFF.

This chain joins TRBV5-6 and TRBJ1-2; the D gene is possibly TRBD1 (6 bases). V dropped 0 bases and J dropped 4 bases, with 10 bases sitting between them. CDR3 length: 14 amino acids. In germline, CDR1 is SGHDT, CDR2 YYEEEE. CDR3 sequence: CASSLDQGIYGYTF. Here the CDR3 DNA reads TGTGCCAGCAGCTTGGACCAGGGGATCTATGGCTACACCTTC.

The genes are TRBV9 and TRBJ1-3, with D possibly TRBD1 on 5 matching bases. CDR3 length equals 15 residues. The ends were cut back, 2 bases at V and 4 bases at J, with 13 bases in the middle. Germline CDR1 reads SGDLS; CDR2 reads YYNGEE. The CDR3 sequence: CASSVGGLSGNTIYF. The CDR3 nucleotides read TGTGCCAGCAGCGTGGGGGGTCTATCCGGAAACACCATATATTTT.

The rearrangement joins TRBV9 to TRBJ2-1, with D unclear. Germline V gene lookup returns CDR1 SGDLS and CDR2 YYNGEE. This CDR3 spans 12 amino acids. The V and J ends lost 4 bases and 7 bases respectively, with 9 bases between them. CDR3 sequence: CASSPQPNEQFF. DNA for the CDR3: TGTGCCAGCAGCCCCCAGCCGAATGAGCAGTTCTTC.

This chain uses TRBV4-3 with TRBJ2-3; unclear D gene. This CDR3 region has 15 residues. CDR1 is LGHNA and CDR2 is YSLEER in the germline V gene. The V gene lost 1 base and the J gene lost 1 base, with 9 bases spanning the gap. CDR3 in amino acids: CASSQALAGTDTQYF. CDR3 nucleotides: TGCGCCAGCAGCCAAGCCTTAGCTGGCACAGATACGCAGTATTTT.

This chain joins TRBV18 and TRBJ1-5; 8 positions match TRBD1. The germline V gene encodes CDR1 KGHSH and CDR2 LQKENI. This CDR3 has 16 residues. The junction had 7 bases not matched to a gene; V was cut back by 4 bases and J by 2 bases. The CDR3 region has the DNA TGTGCCAGCTCACTCAATACAGGGGGACGCAATCAGCCCCAGCATTTT. Its protein product is CASSLNTGGRNQPQHF. Full variable domain (rest looked up from reference TRBV18 and TRBJ1-5): NAGVMQNPRHLVRRRGQEARLRCSPMKGHSHVYWYRQLPEEGLKFMVYLQKENIIDESGMPKERFSAEFPKEGPSILRIQQVVRGDSAAYFCASSLNTGGRNQPQHFGDGTRLSIL.

This rearrangement joins TRBV10-3 to TRBJ2-7, with 7 bases matching TRBD1. The CDR3 runs to 13 residues. Germline assignment: CDR1 ENHRY and CDR2 SYGVKD. The J segment lost 2 bases and the V segment lost 6 bases, leaving 4 bases of the junction unmatched. CDR3: CAIRQGTAYEQYV. CDR3 DNA sequence: TGTGCCATCAGACAGGGGACAGCCTACGAGCAGTACGTC.

In its sample, this clone was seen a few times. The J gene is TRBJ1-6, the V gene TRBV3-1 (or the pseudogene TRBV3-2); unclear D gene. Deletions cut 5 bases from V and 10 bases from J, with 18 bases between. This CDR3 comprises 15 residues. Germline V gives CDR1 LGHDT, CDR2 YNNKEL (reference sequence). CDR3 in amino acids: CASSSLVGIRSPLHF. The CDR3 nucleotides are TGTGCCAGCAGCTCCCTAGTTGGAATACGGTCACCCCTCCACTTT.

The V call is TRBV19, the J call TRBJ1-5; D may be TRBD1 (5 bases). The CDR3 covers 12 residues. In germline, CDR1 is LNHDA, CDR2 SQIVND (reference sequence). Trimming removed 6 bases at V and 9 bases at J, with 12 bases between. The CDR3 DNA sequence: TGTGCCAGTAGCCCGGGGGTTGGGCCCCAGCATTTT. Protein product: CASSPGVGPQHF. The full variable domain, with the rest looked up from reference TRBV19 and TRBJ1-5, is DGGITQSPKYLFRKEGQNVTLSCEQNLNHDAMYWYRQDPGQGLRLIYYSQIVNDFQKGDIAEGYSVSREKKESFPLTVTSAQKNPTAFYLCASSPGVGPQHFGDGTRLSIL.

The V gene is TRBV18, the J gene TRBJ1-1; 8 bases are shared with TRBD1. Germline lookup yields CDR1 KGHSH and CDR2 LQKENI. The CDR3 consists of 17 residues. Losses at the gene ends were 0 bases for V and 5 bases for J; bases not matched to a gene: 11. The CDR3 DNA is TGTGCCAGCTCACCACCGAGGGGACAGGCTTTAAGAACTGAAGCTTTCTTT. The encoded protein is CASSPPRGQALRTEAFF.

This clone showed up just once. This chain links TRBV27 with TRBJ1-1, with 9 bases aligning to TRBD1. J gave up 6 bases and V 5 bases, and 13 bases lay outside the gene matches. CDR3 size: 16 residues. From germline, CDR1 is MNHEY and CDR2 SMNVEV (reference sequence). The CDR3 reads CASSTWDREDLAEAFF. As DNA, the CDR3 is TGTGCCAGCAGTACCTGGGACAGGGAGGATTTAGCTGAAGCTTTCTTT.

The chain uses TRBV29-1 and TRBJ2-6; D tentatively reads TRBD1 or TRBD2 (5 bases each). V lost 4 bases and J lost 4, with 20 bases in between. From germline, CDR1 is SQVTM and CDR2 ANQGSEA. The CDR3 runs 17 residues. The chain's CDR3 is CSVVGSVGAPGANVLTF. Here the CDR3 DNA reads TGCAGCGTTGTGGGGTCCGTCGGGGCGCCCGGGGCCAACGTCCTGACTTTC.

The chain joins TRBV5-4 to TRBJ1-4; 7 bases align to TRBD1. The ends lost 4 bases at V and 2 bases at J; junction bases unmatched: 5. Germline assignment: CDR1 SGHNT and CDR2 YYREEE (reference sequence). The CDR3 consists of 15 residues. The CDR3 DNA reads TGTGCCAGCAGCAAACAGGGGAACACTAATGAAAAACTGTTTTTT. Protein product: CASSKQGNTNEKLFF.

This clone appeared a single time. V gene TRBV6-5 combines with J gene TRBJ2-5; D gene unclear. The CDR3 contains 13 residues. Germline V lookup: CDR1 MNHEY, CDR2 SVGAGI. Between the trimmed V and J ends, which lost 2 bases and 2 bases, there was a span of 6 bases. Here the CDR3 DNA reads TGTGCCAGCAGTTACGACTTGCAAGAGACCCAGTACTTC. This codes for CASSYDLQETQYF.

This clone was seen a single time. The genes are TRBV27 and TRBJ1-1; no clear D. The CDR3 is 13 amino acids. Germline loops: CDR1 MNHEY, CDR2 SMNVEV (reference sequence). V was cut by 6 bases and J by 3 bases, with 11 bases left in between. The CDR3 bases are TGTGCCAGCAGAATGGACGTCTACACTGAAGCTTTCTTT. It encodes CASRMDVYTEAFF.

V gene TRBV6-5 combines with J gene TRBJ1-3; the D is unclear. Deletions cut 2 bases from V and 0 bases from J, with 8 bases between. This CDR3 comprises 15 residues. Germline-derived CDR1 and CDR2 are MNHEY and SVGAGI. DNA for the CDR3: TGTGCCAGCAGTTACGGACGTTTCTCTGGAAACACCATATATTTT. This translates into CASSYGRFSGNTIYF.

The chain has TRBV11-2 and TRBJ1-1; D gene ambiguous. Germline values: CDR1 SGHAT, CDR2 FQNNGV. This CDR3 comprises 12 residues. The V and J ends lost 3 bases and 4 bases respectively, with 6 bases between them. CDR3 nucleotides: TGTGCCAGCAGCTTTCTGGGCACTGAAGCTTTCTTT. Its protein is CASSFLGTEAFF.

The V and J genes are TRBV7-9 and TRBJ2-2, with D perhaps assigned TRBD1 or TRBD2 (5 bases each). The CDR3 consists of 15 residues. V lost 5 bases and J lost 7, with 17 bases in between. Germline V gene lookup returns CDR1 SEHNR and CDR2 FQNEAQ (reference sequence). CDR3 bases: TGTGCCAGCAGCATGAACCGGGACCTAGTCGGGGAGCTGTTTTTT. This encodes CASSMNRDLVGELFF.

V usage is TRBV3-1 (or the pseudogene TRBV3-2) and J usage is TRBJ2-2, with D unresolved. V dropped 2 bases and J dropped 0 bases, with 13 bases sitting between them. The CDR3 sequence is 17 residues long. Germline V gene lookup returns CDR1 LGHDT and CDR2 YNNKEL (reference sequence). CDR3 bases: TGTGCCAGCAGCCAATGGGGTATCCCTCCGAACACCGGGGAGCTGTTTTTT. Residues: CASSQWGIPPNTGELFF.

This clone was seen a handful of times. The chain combines TRBV25-1 with TRBJ1-2, with D possibly TRBD1 on 6 matching bases. Per germline, CDR1 MGHDK and CDR2 SYGVNS. The CDR3 is 12 amino acids. Trimming pared 4 bases from V and 14 bases from J, leaving 17 bases between. The CDR3 DNA is TGTGCCAGCAGTGCGACAGGTAGGACGAAGACCTTC. Its protein product is CASSATGRTKTF.

As for this clone: This sample includes further DNA sequences coding for the same CDR3. The chain carries TRBV12-3 or TRBV12-4 and TRBJ1-1; no clear D gene. This CDR3 is built from 13 residues. V was cut by 1 base and J by 0 bases, with 3 bases left in between. The CDR3 loop is CASSLGVNTEAFF. Written as DNA, the CDR3 is TGTGCCAGCAGTTTAGGAGTGAACACTGAAGCTTTCTTT.

In DNA form, the CDR3 reads TGTGCCAGCACGCCCGGGGTCGGCCCCTATGGCTACACCTTC. It codes for CASTPGVGPYGYTF. The chain recombines TRBV19 with TRBJ1-2; D unclear. The V gene's germline CDR1 is LNHDA and CDR2 SQIVND (reference sequence). The CDR3 is 14 amino acids. V lost 9 bases and J 4 bases, leaving 18 bases between the germline ends.